This TCR beta chain derives from a study of graft-versus-host responses after intestinal transplantation. Across the study: All recipients were transplanted with multivisceral, liver-intestinal, or isolated intestinal grafts. Each patient got anti-thymocyte globulin induction, then tacrolimus and steroids for roughly 3 years. Study-level points and caveats: Those patients showing graft-donor T cell macrochimerism displayed high graft-versus-host to host-versus-graft clonal ratios in allografts. Early post-transplant HvG declines showed an association with peak circulating GvH clone levels.

Sequenced by immunoSEQ multiplex PCR; TCRdb stores in-frame clones only, minus some. The sample lists fewer than 45,000 clones; about 91% were seen once. As to this clone: What it binds is not known.

CDR1 is MGHRA, CDR2 YSYEKL, per germline. This CDR3 comprises 15 residues. Trimming shortened V by 1 base and J by 1 base, and 11 bases separated the two germline ends. Sample: PBMCs, taken 524 days after transplant. The source is a human patient who received an intestinal transplant, so some T cells may come from the graft donor. V usage is TRBV4-1 and J usage is TRBJ2-7; D not resolved. The CDR3 nucleotides read TGCGCCAGCAGCCAAGTAGGGTTTGCGTCCTACGAGCAGTACTTC. Translating it yields CASSQVGFASYEQYF.